The T cell receptor (beta chain) under discussion was sequenced for a study of blood T cell repertoires in COVID-19. This clone was detected once. V was shortened by 5 bases and J by 5 bases, with 13 bases between the two germline ends. Germline CDR1 reads SEHNR; CDR2 reads FQNEAQ (reference sequence). The CDR3 is 14 amino acids. Original processing notes: Estimation of nucleated cell counts relied on the amplification of reference gene primers. The table came from immunoSEQ multiplex PCR; TCRdb's copy has only in-frame clones and leaves some out. V, J and clone size reflect that table, while D and trimming were determined from the DNA. This sample has roughly 220,000 clones, with about nine tenths found just once.

The V and J genes are TRBV7-9 and TRBJ1-5; D might be TRBD1 (5 bases). Sequencing input: peripheral blood. The TCR originated in a man aged 25-45 years who had recovered from COVID-19. In DNA form, the CDR3 reads TGTGCCAGCAGCCCATCCTGGGGGGATCAGCCCCAGCATTTT. Translated: CASSPSWGDQPQHF.